This T cell receptor (beta chain) appears in the sequencing data of a study of cytomegalovirus exposure and HLA in healthy donors. Study in general: There were around 100 million unique TCR beta sequences, drawn from around 180 million T cells, in an earlier analysis.

Regarding the study as a whole: It was about 150 TCR beta chains that were listed as cytomegalovirus-associated. Rare sequences made up most TCRs, while some public TCRs were found in many donors. Accounts indicate the classifier identified cytomegalovirus status with strong specificity and sensitivity.

The primer mix had 60 Vbeta and 13 Jbeta primers. TCRdb's table, derived via immunoSEQ multiplex PCR, lists solely in-frame clones and lacks some. This table holds more than 140,000 clones, around 80% found once. Germline V gene data show CDR1 as MNHNS and CDR2 as SASEGT. This CDR3 has 15 residues. The J segment lost 6 bases and the V segment lost 4 bases, leaving 9 bases of the junction unmatched. Turning to this clone: Its antigen is not identified.

The genes are TRBV6-1 and TRBJ2-1, with 7 bases aligning to TRBD2. The sequence was collected from a young man in good health and CMV-seropositive. The sample comprised PBMCs. The CDR3 loop reads CASSVLGLAVNEQFF. The CDR3 DNA is TGTGCCAGCAGTGTTCTAGGGCTAGCGGTCAATGAGCAGTTCTTC.